This T cell receptor (beta chain) is from a study of blood T cells in healthy people across ages. General study results and limits: Fewer expanded clones and more diversity marked long-lived versus aged donors.

This clonotype has more than one count but fewer than ten. Its specificity is not known. This CDR3 region has 14 residues. V was shortened by 6 bases and J by 3 bases, with 15 bases between the two germline ends. Germline V CDR1 and CDR2: MDHEN, SYDVKM. Each donor's blood draw was around 10 milliliters of peripheral blood. Per sample, a minimum of 7 million PBMCs were isolated. Then a second PCR, running roughly 7 to 12 cycles, was carried out with a sample-barcoded 5' primer and a J-beta primer mix. With 12 random nucleotides, a template-switch adaptor tagged each individual cDNA molecule. TCRdb independently ran MiXCR on the 5' RACE reads; one entry per CDR3 protein. Of more than 650,000 distinct CDR3 sequences listed, about 24% are singletons.

The clonotype was recovered from a man in his sixties or seventies in good health. The V gene is TRBV28, the J gene TRBJ2-7, with unresolved D. Sequenced input: blood. The CDR3 reads CASRLTRRHYEQYF. The CDR3 DNA reads TGTGCCAGCAGGCTCACGAGACGGCACTACGAGCAGTACTTC.